A single sample is the source of the 24 T cell receptor beta chains below, sequenced in a study of T-cell memory formation after mild COVID-19. TCRdb fed the 5' RACE reads into MiXCR, producing one record per CDR3 protein. The sample records roughly 300,000 distinct CDR3 sequences, 7% to 10% being singletons. Sample: PBMCs or a T cell subset sorted from them (not recorded which). These receptors came from a man aged 18 to 35 who had mild COVID-19 (a few samples of this study predate the infection). Cell type and time point are not known.

This chain joins TRBV18 and TRBJ2-1; D possibly corresponds to TRBD2 (5 bases). This CDR3 has 14 amino acids. The V end lost 1 base, the J end lost 8 bases, and 12 bases lay between the germline ends. In germline, CDR1 is KGHSH, CDR2 LQKENI. The CDR3 DNA is TGTGCCAGCTCACCACGATACGGGGTTCATGAGCAGTTCTTC. Translating gives CASSPRYGVHEQFF. The full variable domain, its missing parts supplied by reference TRBV18 and TRBJ2-1, is NAGVMQNPRHLVRRRGQEARLRCSPMKGHSHVYWYRQLPEEGLKFMVYLQKENIIDESGMPKERFSAEFPKEGPSILRIQQVVRGDSAAYFCASSPRYGVHEQFFGPGTRLTVL.

This sequence joins TRBV4-3 and TRBJ1-1, with 7 positions matching TRBD1. J was trimmed by 7 bases and V by 0 bases; bases with no gene match: 5. Germline V gene lookup returns CDR1 LGHNA and CDR2 YSLEER. The CDR3 contains 14 residues. CDR3 amino acids: CASSQDPGDSEAFF. The CDR3 DNA sequence: TGCGCCAGCAGCCAAGATCCGGGGGACAGTGAAGCTTTCTTT.

This clonotype was detected many times. The rearrangement joins TRBV20-1 to TRBJ2-1, with D possibly matching TRBD2 (7 bases). Trimming pared 8 bases from V and 9 bases from J, leaving 23 bases between. Germline V gene data show CDR1 as DFQATT and CDR2 as SNEGSKA (reference sequence). The CDR3 is 14 amino acids. Here the CDR3 reads CSMISVGGAGEQFF. The CDR3 region has the DNA TGCAGTATGATTAGCGTGGGGGGGGCAGGTGAGCAGTTCTTC.

This clonotype occurred many times. The chain carries TRBV7-8 and TRBJ2-5; D unclear. V lost 5 bases and J 2 bases, leaving 15 bases between the germline ends. Germline CDR1 is SGHVS and CDR2 is FQNEAQ. The CDR3 contains 15 residues. The CDR3 loop reads CASSILPGPQETQYF. CDR3 DNA: TGTGCCAGCAGCATCTTACCAGGCCCTCAAGAGACCCAGTACTTC.

This clonotype was counted between two and nine times. The chain joins TRBV20-1 to TRBJ1-5; D not certain. The CDR3 runs 14 residues. Germline loops: CDR1 DFQATT, CDR2 SNEGSKA (reference sequence). Trimming removed 2 bases at V and 0 bases at J, with 8 bases between. The CDR3 DNA follows: TGCAGTGCTAGATGGGGTTATAGCAATCAGCCCCAGCATTTT. Protein sequence: CSARWGYSNQPQHF.

This clonotype was observed a handful of times. V is TRBV12-3 or TRBV12-4 and J is TRBJ1-5; 9 positions match TRBD1. This CDR3 contains 14 residues. The J segment lost 9 bases and the V segment lost 5 bases, leaving 8 bases of the junction unmatched. The CDR3 is CASSLRTGVTPQHF. CDR3 bases: TGTGCCAGCAGTCTTAGGACAGGGGTTACGCCCCAGCATTTT.

This clonotype was picked up a small number of times. The chain employs TRBV5-1 and TRBJ2-7; 7 bases are shared with TRBD2. Germline values: CDR1 SGHRS, CDR2 YFSETQ. Trimming cost V 6 bases and J 2 bases; bases outside gene matches: 11. The CDR3 has 15 residues. CDR3 coding DNA: TGCGCCAGCACGGGGGGATGGGCGCGCCCCTACGAGCAGTACTTC. This translates into CASTGGWARPYEQYF.

A few counts support this clonotype. The V and J genes are TRBV29-1 and TRBJ2-2; D not certain. Trimming took 1 base from V and 7 from J, leaving 13 bases between them. The length of the CDR3 is 14 residues. The germline V gene encodes CDR1 SQVTM and CDR2 ANQGSEA. The CDR3 nucleotides are TGCAGCGTTGAAGTGGGGTCGATGGGCGGGGAGCTGTTTTTT. It codes for CSVEVGSMGGELFF.

There are many counts of this clonotype. J is TRBJ2-3 and V is TRBV7-2, with 7 bases fitting TRBD1. Unmatched junction bases numbered 7, after V lost 5 bases and J lost 2 bases. The CDR3 length is 15 residues. Germline-derived CDR1 and CDR2 are SGHTA and FQGNSA. The CDR3 region is CASSRTGQHTDTQYF. Here the CDR3 DNA reads TGTGCCAGCAGCCGAACGGGACAGCACACAGATACGCAGTATTTT.

The chain has TRBV7-9 and TRBJ1-5; 10 bases match TRBD1. The length of the CDR3 is 15 residues. Germline V lookup: CDR1 SEHNR, CDR2 FQNEAQ (reference sequence). Trimming removed 4 bases from V and 7 bases from J; junction bases left unmatched: 7. The CDR3 here is CASSSGTGAGQPQHF. In nucleotides, the CDR3 is TGTGCCAGCAGCTCCGGGACAGGGGCCGGGCAGCCCCAGCATTTT.

This clonotype was counted at least ten times. V usage is TRBV29-1 and J usage is TRBJ2-3, with 8 bases identical to TRBD1. The V gene's germline CDR1 is SQVTM and CDR2 ANQGSEA. The V and J ends lost 6 bases and 4 bases, in that order; junction bases with no gene match: 9. This CDR3 spans 14 amino acids. CDR3 bases: TGCAGCGTCATAAGACAGGGGTCTCCAGATACGCAGTATTTT. Its protein is CSVIRQGSPDTQYF.

V usage is TRBV5-5 and J usage is TRBJ1-2, with 8 bases fitting TRBD1. This CDR3 comprises 15 residues. The V segment lost 0 bases and the J segment 5 bases; nucleotides outside the gene matches: 6. Germline V CDR1 and CDR2: SGHKS, YYEKEE (reference sequence). CDR3 region: CASSLVAQGAYGYTF. Written as DNA, the CDR3 is TGTGCCAGCAGCTTGGTCGCCCAGGGGGCGTATGGCTACACCTTC.

In this sample, this clonotype turned up a few times. The V call is TRBV7-2, the J call TRBJ2-7; D is perhaps TRBD1 (5 bases). The ends were cut back, 5 bases at V and 4 bases at J, with 12 bases in the middle. Germline CDR1 and CDR2: SGHTA and FQGNSA. The length of the CDR3 is 13 residues. Here the CDR3 reads CASSLNRRYEQYV. DNA for the CDR3: TGTGCCAGCAGCCTAAACAGGAGATACGAGCAGTACGTC.

At least ten counts were recorded for this clonotype. This rearrangement joins TRBV7-9 to TRBJ1-2, with a weak D call TRBD1 (6 bases). The CDR3 has 16 residues. Trimming removed 0 bases at V and 3 bases at J, with 14 bases between. From germline, CDR1 is SEHNR and CDR2 FQNEAQ (reference sequence). The CDR3 sequence is CASSLAGQGPDYGYTF. CDR3 in DNA: TGTGCCAGCAGCTTAGCGGGTCAGGGGCCGGACTATGGCTACACCTTC.

This clonotype was recorded a few times. The chain combines TRBV11-2 with TRBJ2-3; TRBD2 aligns across 8 bases. Per germline, CDR1 SGHAT and CDR2 FQNNGV. The J segment lost 4 bases and the V segment lost 5 bases, leaving 8 bases of the junction unmatched. The CDR3 is made up of 15 amino acids. The CDR3 bases are TGTGCCAGCAGCACCGGACCCGGGGGGGCAGATACGCAGTATTTT. Translating gives CASSTGPGGADTQYF. The whole variable domain, remainder taken from reference TRBV11-2 and TRBJ2-3, is EAGVAQSPRYKIIEKRQSVAFWCNPISGHATLYWYQQILGQGPKLLIQFQNNGVVDDSQLPKDRFSAERLKGVDSTLKIQPAKLEDSAVYLCASSTGPGGADTQYFGPGTRLTVL.

This clonotype came up a few times. V is TRBV5-4 and J is TRBJ2-1; no definite D call. V was pared by 9 bases and J by 5 bases, with 12 bases between. This CDR3 spans 12 amino acids. Germline-derived CDR1 and CDR2 are SGHNT and YYREEE (reference sequence). The CDR3 here is CATRTNDNEQFF. CDR3 in DNA: TGTGCCACCCGGACGAATGACAATGAGCAGTTCTTC.

This sequence joins TRBV5-1 and TRBJ1-1, with TRBD1 matching 9 bases. The CDR3 consists of 18 residues. J gave up 0 bases and V 2 bases, and 11 bases lay outside the gene matches. Germline V gene lookup returns CDR1 SGHRS and CDR2 YFSETQ. The DNA of the CDR3 is TGCGCCAGCAGCTTTTCCCCGGGACAGGGCCTCATGAACACTGAAGCTTTCTTT. Encoded protein: CASSFSPGQGLMNTEAFF.

This clonotype has a handful of counts. The rearrangement uses TRBV20-1 and TRBJ2-2, with D perhaps matching TRBD2 (6 bases). Germline V lookup: CDR1 DFQATT, CDR2 SNEGSKA (reference sequence). The CDR3 length is 13 residues. The V gene lost 3 bases and the J gene lost 2 bases, with 7 bases spanning the gap. The CDR3 here is CSAREGNTGELFF. CDR3 bases: TGCAGTGCTAGGGAGGGAAACACCGGGGAGCTGTTTTTT.

The chain carries TRBV14 and TRBJ2-1; D tentatively fits TRBD1 or TRBD2 (6 bases each). Germline CDR1 and CDR2: SGHDN and FVKESK. CDR3 length: 15 residues. Trimming left V 4 bases short and J 7 bases short, with 17 bases between. The CDR3 reads CASSPYRGTRNEQFF. In DNA form, the CDR3 reads TGTGCCAGCAGCCCTTACCGGGGGACAAGGAATGAGCAGTTCTTC.

This clonotype was seen only a few times. The chain carries TRBV18 and TRBJ1-6; 7 bases map to TRBD1. V shed 3 bases, J shed 5 bases, and the junction held 7 bases outside the gene matches. Germline loops: CDR1 KGHSH, CDR2 LQKENI. The CDR3 covers 16 residues. This chain's CDR3 is CASSPAGTADNSPLHF. The CDR3 DNA follows: TGTGCCAGCTCACCGGCCGGGACAGCAGATAATTCACCCCTCCACTTT.

CDR3 in DNA: TGCGCCAGCAGCTTCCTTGGACAGACTTCGTTCAATGAGCAGTTCTTC. This codes for CASSFLGQTSFNEQFF. This chain links TRBV5-1 with TRBJ2-1; possibly TRBD1 for D (6 bases). Germline V gene sequence: CDR1 SGHRS, CDR2 YFSETQ. The CDR3 spans 16 residues. V was clipped by 2 bases and J by 6 bases, with 18 bases between them. The complete variable domain, with remaining parts taken from reference TRBV5-1 and TRBJ2-1, reads KAGVTQTPRYLIKTRGQQVTLSCSPISGHRSVSWYQQTPGQGLQFLFEYFSETQRNKGNFPGRFSGRQFSNSRSEMNVSTLELGDSALYLCASSFLGQTSFNEQFFGPGTRLTVL.

The rearrangement joins TRBV14 to TRBJ1-1; D gene ambiguous. Germline loops: CDR1 SGHDN, CDR2 FVKESK. The germline V and J ends were trimmed by 1 base and 7 bases, with 10 bases remaining between them. There are 13 residues in the CDR3. The CDR3 loop reads CASSQAAGGEAFF. The CDR3 nucleotides are TGTGCCAGCAGCCAAGCGGCGGGCGGTGAAGCTTTCTTT.

V is TRBV7-9 and J is TRBJ1-4, with unresolved D. Trimming took off 1 base at V and 4 bases at J, with 7 bases between the two ends. Germline V lookup: CDR1 SEHNR, CDR2 FQNEAQ (reference sequence). The CDR3 is 14 amino acids. CDR3 coding DNA: TGTGCCAGCAGCTTAGGGGGATTTAATGAAAAACTGTTTTTT. Translation gives CASSLGGFNEKLFF.

This clonotype was detected a few times. V usage is TRBV5-1 and J usage is TRBJ2-1; 10 bases fit TRBD1. The germline V gene has CDR1 SGHRS and CDR2 YFSETQ. The CDR3 is made up of 14 amino acids. V was clipped by 3 bases and J by 7 bases; unmatched bases: 4. CDR3 DNA: TGCGCCAGCAGCTGGGGGACAGGGGTGAATGAGCAGTTCTTC. It encodes CASSWGTGVNEQFF.